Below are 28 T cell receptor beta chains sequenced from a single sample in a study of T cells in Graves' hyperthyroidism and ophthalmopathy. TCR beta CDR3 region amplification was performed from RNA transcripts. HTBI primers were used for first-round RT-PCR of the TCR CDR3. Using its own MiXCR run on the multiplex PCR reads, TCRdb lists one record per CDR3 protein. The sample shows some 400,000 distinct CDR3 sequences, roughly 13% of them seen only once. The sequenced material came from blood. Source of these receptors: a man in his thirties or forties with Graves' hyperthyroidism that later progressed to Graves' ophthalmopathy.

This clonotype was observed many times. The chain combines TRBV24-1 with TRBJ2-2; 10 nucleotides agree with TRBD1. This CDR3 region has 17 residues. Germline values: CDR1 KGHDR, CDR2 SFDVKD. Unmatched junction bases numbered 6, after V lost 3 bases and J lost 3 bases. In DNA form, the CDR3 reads TGTGCCACCAGTGATGCCTCGGGACAGGGGTACACCGGGGAGCTGTTTTTT. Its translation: CATSDASGQGYTGELFF.

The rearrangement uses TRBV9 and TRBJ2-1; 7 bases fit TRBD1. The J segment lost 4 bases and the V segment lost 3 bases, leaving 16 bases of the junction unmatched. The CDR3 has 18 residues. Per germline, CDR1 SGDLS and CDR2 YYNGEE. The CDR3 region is CASSAQISGGLRYNEQFF. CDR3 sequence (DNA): TGTGCCAGCAGCGCACAGATCTCAGGGGGATTGAGGTACAATGAGCAGTTCTTC.

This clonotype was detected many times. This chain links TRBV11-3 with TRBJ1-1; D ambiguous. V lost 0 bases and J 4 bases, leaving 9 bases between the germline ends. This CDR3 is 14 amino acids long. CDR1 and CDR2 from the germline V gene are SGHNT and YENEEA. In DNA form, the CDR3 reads TGTGCCAGCAGCTTAGATACTCGTTCCACTGAAGCTTTCTTT. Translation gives CASSLDTRSTEAFF.

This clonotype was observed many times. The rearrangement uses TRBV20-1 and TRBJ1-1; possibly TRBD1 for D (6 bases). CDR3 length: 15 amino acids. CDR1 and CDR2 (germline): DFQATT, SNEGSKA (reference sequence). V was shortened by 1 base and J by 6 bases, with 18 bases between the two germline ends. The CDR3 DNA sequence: TGCAGTGCTAGAGGAGGAAGCAGGGGTGGATCTGAAGCTTTCTTT. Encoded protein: CSARGGSRGGSEAFF.

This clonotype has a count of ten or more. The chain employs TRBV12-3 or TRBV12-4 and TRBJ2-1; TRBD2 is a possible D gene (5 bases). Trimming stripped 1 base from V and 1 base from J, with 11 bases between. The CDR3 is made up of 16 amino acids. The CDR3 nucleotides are TGTGCCAGCAGTTTAGGGGGATCGGGGTCCTACAATGAGCAGTTCTTC. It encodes CASSLGGSGSYNEQFF.

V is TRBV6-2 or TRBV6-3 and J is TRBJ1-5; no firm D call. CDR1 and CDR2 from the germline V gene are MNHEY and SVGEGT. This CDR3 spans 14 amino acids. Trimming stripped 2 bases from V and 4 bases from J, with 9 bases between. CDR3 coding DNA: TGTGCCAGCAGTTACGGGGTCGGAAATCAGCCCCAGCATTTT. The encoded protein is CASSYGVGNQPQHF.

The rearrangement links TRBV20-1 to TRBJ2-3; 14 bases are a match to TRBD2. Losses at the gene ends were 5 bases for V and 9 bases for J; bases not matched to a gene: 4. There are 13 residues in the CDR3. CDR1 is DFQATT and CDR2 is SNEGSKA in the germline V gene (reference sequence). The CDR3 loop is CSAGTSGGATQYF. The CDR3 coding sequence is TGCAGTGCTGGGACTAGCGGGGGCGCGACGCAGTATTTT.

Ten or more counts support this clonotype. The CDR3 sequence: CASSPHPRGQPQHF. The DNA of the CDR3 is TGTGCCAGCAGCCCCCACCCCAGGGGTCAGCCCCAGCATTTT. The V call is TRBV4-2, the J call TRBJ1-5, with D possibly matching TRBD1 (6 bases). Germline CDR1 is LGHNA and CDR2 is YNFKEQ. This CDR3 region has 14 residues. Trimming took 4 bases from V and 6 from J, leaving 13 bases between them.

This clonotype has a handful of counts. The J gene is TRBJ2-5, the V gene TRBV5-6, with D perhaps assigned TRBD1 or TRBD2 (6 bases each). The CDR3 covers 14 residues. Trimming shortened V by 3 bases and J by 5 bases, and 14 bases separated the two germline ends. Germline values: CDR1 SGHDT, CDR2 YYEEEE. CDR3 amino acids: CASSSGGLWETQYF. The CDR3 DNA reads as TGTGCCAGCAGCTCTGGGGGGCTATGGGAGACCCAGTACTTC.

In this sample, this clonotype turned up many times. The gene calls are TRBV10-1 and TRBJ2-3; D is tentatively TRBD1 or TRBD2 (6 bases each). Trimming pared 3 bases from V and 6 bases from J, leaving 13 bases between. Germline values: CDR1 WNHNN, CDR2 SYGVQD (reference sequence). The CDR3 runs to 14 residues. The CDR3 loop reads CASSDPGATDTQYF. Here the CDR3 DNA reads TGCGCCAGCAGTGACCCGGGGGCCACGGATACGCAGTATTTT.

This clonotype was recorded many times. For the CDR3, the DNA is TGCAGTGCTACCGCAGACACTGAAGCTTTCTTT. Protein sequence: CSATADTEAFF. The rearrangement links TRBV20-1 to TRBJ1-1, with D unclear. The CDR3 is 11 residues long. Trimming pared 4 bases from V and 3 bases from J, leaving 6 bases between. The germline V gene has CDR1 DFQATT and CDR2 SNEGSKA (reference sequence).

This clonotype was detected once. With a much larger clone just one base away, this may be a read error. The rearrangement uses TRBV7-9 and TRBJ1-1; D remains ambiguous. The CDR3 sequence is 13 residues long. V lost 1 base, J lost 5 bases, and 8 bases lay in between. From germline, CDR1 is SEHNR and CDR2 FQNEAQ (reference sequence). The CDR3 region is CASSLVEATEAFF. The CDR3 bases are TGTGCCAGCAGCTTAGTTGAGGCGACTGAAGCTTTCTTT.

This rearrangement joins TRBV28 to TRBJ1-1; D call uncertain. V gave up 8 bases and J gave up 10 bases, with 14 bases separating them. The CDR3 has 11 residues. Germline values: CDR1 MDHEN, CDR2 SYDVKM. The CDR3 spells CASGLRGGAFF. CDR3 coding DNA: TGTGCCAGCGGACTACGAGGAGGAGCTTTCTTT.

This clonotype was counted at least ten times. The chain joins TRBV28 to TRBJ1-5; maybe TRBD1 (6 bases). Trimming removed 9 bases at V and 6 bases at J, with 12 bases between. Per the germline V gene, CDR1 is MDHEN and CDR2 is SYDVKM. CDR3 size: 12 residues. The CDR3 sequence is CASTGSGQPQHF. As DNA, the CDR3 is TGTGCCAGTACAGGGTCGGGTCAGCCCCAGCATTTT.

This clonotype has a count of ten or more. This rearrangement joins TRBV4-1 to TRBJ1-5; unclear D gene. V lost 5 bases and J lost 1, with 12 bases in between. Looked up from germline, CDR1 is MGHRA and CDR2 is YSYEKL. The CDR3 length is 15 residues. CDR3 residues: CASSEGLVSNQPQHF. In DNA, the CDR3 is TGCGCCAGCAGCGAAGGGTTGGTGAGCAATCAGCCCCAGCATTTT.

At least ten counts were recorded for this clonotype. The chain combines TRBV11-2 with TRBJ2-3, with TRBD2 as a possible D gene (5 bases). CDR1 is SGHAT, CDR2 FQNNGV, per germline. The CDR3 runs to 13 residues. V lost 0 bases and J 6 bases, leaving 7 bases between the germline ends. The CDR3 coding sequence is TGTGCCAGCAGCTTAGATCGGAGGGATACGCAGTATTTT. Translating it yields CASSLDRRDTQYF.

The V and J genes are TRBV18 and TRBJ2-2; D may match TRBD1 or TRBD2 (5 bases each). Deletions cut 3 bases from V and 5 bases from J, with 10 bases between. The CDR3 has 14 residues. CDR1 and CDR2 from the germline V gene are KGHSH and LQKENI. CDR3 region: CASSPNWGTGELFF. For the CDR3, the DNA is TGTGCCAGCTCACCGAACTGGGGGACCGGGGAGCTGTTTTTT.

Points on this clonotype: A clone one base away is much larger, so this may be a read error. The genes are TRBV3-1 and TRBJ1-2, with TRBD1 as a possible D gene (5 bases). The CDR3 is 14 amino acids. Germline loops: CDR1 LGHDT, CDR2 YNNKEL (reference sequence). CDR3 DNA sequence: TGTGCCAGCAGCCAACTTCCGATGGGGGATGGCTACGCCTTC. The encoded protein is CASSQLPMGDGYAF.

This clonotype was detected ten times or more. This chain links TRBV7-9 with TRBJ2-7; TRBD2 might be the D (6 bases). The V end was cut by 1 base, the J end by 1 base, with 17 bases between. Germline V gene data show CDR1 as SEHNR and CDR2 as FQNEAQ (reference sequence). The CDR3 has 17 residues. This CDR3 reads CASSLVGLRDWSYEQYF. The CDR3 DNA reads TGTGCCAGCAGCTTAGTGGGACTCAGGGATTGGTCCTACGAGCAGTACTTC.

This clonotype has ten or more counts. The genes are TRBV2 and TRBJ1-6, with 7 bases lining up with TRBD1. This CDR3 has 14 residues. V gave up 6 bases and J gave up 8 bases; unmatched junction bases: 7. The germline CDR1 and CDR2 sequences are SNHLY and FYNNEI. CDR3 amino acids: CASRGQDGHSPLHF. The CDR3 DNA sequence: TGTGCCAGCAGAGGACAGGATGGGCATTCACCCCTCCACTTT.

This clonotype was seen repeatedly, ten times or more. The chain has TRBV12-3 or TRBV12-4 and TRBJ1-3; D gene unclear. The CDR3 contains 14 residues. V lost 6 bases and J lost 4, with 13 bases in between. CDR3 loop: CASRLQGLGNTIYF. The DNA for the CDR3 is TGTGCCAGCAGGCTCCAAGGGCTCGGAAACACCATATATTTT.

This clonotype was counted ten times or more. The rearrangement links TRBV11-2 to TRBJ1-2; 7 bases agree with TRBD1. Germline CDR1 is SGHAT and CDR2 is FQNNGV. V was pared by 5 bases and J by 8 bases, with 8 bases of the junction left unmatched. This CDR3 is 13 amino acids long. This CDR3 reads CASSPDRLLGYTF. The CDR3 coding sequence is TGTGCCAGCAGCCCGGACAGGCTCCTGGGCTACACCTTC.

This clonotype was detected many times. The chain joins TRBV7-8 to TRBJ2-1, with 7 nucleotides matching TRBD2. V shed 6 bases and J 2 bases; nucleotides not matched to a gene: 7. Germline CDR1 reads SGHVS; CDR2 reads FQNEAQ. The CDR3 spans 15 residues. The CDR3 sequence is CASRPSGGTYNEQFF. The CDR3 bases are TGTGCCAGCAGACCCTCCGGGGGGACCTACAATGAGCAGTTCTTC.

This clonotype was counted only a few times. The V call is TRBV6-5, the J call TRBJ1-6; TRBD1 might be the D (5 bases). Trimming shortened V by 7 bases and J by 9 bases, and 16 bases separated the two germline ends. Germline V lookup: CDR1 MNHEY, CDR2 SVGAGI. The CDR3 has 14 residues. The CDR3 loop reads CASISAGGSSPLHF. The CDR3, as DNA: TGTGCCAGCATTTCAGCGGGGGGGAGTTCACCCCTCCACTTT.

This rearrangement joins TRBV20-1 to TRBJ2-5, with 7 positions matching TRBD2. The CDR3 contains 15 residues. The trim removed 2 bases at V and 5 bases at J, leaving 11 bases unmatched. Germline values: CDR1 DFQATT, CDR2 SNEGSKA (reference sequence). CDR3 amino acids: CSARFGQGGPETQYF. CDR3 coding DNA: TGCAGTGCTAGATTTGGGCAGGGAGGGCCGGAGACCCAGTACTTC.

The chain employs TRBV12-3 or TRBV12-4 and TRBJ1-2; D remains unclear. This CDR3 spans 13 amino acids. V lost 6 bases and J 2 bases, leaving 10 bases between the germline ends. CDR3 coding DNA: TGTGCCAGCAGCCCGACTGAGAACTATGGCTACACCTTC. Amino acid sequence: CASSPTENYGYTF.

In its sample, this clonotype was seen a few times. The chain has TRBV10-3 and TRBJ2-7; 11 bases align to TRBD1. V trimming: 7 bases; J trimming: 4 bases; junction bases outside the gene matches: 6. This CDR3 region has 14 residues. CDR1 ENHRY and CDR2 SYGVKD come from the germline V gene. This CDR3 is CAITDRDRGYEQYF. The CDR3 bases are TGTGCCATCACTGACCGGGACAGGGGGTACGAGCAGTACTTC.

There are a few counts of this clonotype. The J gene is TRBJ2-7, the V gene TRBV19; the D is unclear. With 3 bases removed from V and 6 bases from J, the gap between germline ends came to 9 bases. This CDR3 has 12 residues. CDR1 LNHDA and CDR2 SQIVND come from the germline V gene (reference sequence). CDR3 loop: CASSMASGEQYF. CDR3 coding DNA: TGTGCCAGTAGTATGGCGTCCGGCGAGCAGTACTTC.